These T cell receptor beta chains were read from a single sample in a study of T-cell reconstitution after alpha-beta-depleted transplantation in children. TCRdb re-analysed the PCR reads in MiXCR, keeping a single row per CDR3 protein. Of fewer than 350,000 distinct CDR3 sequences in the sample, around 10% were seen once. The specimen comprised peripheral blood, sampled 180 days after TCRalphabeta/CD19-depleted stem cell transplant. These receptor sequences come from a male patient aged 2 to 9 who had a stem cell transplant for chronic granulomatous disease, so the T cells may come from the graft donor. Each CDR3 is given with its conserved first and last residue. Fields, in order: CDR3 protein, CDR3 DNA, J gene, clone size, V gene, D gene. D genes are given only for firm matches. Where a row states a size, it is once, few, many or the class of an expanded clone; other rows omit it.

CDR3 protein: CASTGGSGSRAYEQYF
CDR3 DNA: TGTGCCAGCACCGGTGGGAGCGGGAGTAGGGCCTACGAGCAGTACTTC
J gene: TRBJ2-7
clone size: many
V gene: TRBV7-9
D gene: TRBD2

CDR3 protein: CAIGQLYNEQFF
CDR3 DNA: TGTGCCATCGGACAACTCTACAATGAGCAGTTCTTC
J gene: TRBJ2-1
clone size: many
V gene: TRBV10-3
D gene: -

CDR3 protein: CASSRTLSSYEQYF
CDR3 DNA: TGTGCCAGCAGCCGGACCCTAAGCTCCTACGAGCAGTACTTC
J gene: TRBJ2-7
clone size: many
V gene: TRBV12-3/TRBV12-4
D gene: -

CDR3 protein: CASSLWPGVGNSPLHF
CDR3 DNA: TGTGCCAGCAGCTTATGGCCAGGGGTCGGAAATTCACCCCTCCACTTT
J gene: TRBJ1-6
clone size: many
V gene: TRBV7-2
D gene: -

CDR3 protein: CASSLEGTAVYEQYF
CDR3 DNA: TGTGCCAGCAGCTTAGAGGGGACAGCCGTCTACGAGCAGTACTTC
J gene: TRBJ2-7
clone size: many
V gene: TRBV7-8
D gene: TRBD1

CDR3 protein: CASSEWGIQYF
CDR3 DNA: TGTGCCAGCAGTGAATGGGGGATTCAGTACTTC
J gene: TRBJ2-4
clone size: many
V gene: TRBV25-1
D gene: -

CDR3 protein: CSALTGENPEAFF
CDR3 DNA: TGCAGTGCCCTGACAGGGGAGAATCCTGAAGCTTTCTTT
J gene: TRBJ1-1
clone size: many
V gene: TRBV20-1
D gene: TRBD1

CDR3 protein: CSGRDPLETQYF
CDR3 DNA: TGCAGCGGGAGGGACCCACTAGAGACCCAGTACTTC
J gene: TRBJ2-5
clone size: many
V gene: TRBV29-1
D gene: -

CDR3 protein: CASRKDRNTGELFF
CDR3 DNA: TGTGCCAGCAGGAAGGACAGAAACACCGGGGAGCTGTTTTTT
J gene: TRBJ2-2
clone size: many
V gene: TRBV6-1
D gene: -

CDR3 protein: CASSVAGGPRTDTQYF
CDR3 DNA: TGTGCCAGTAGTGTGGCGGGGGGGCCCAGGACAGATACGCAGTATTTT
J gene: TRBJ2-3
clone size: -
V gene: TRBV19
D gene: TRBD2

CDR3 protein: CASSFVAGNYNEQFF
CDR3 DNA: TGTGCCAGCAGCTTCGTAGCGGGGAACTACAATGAGCAGTTCTTC
J gene: TRBJ2-1
clone size: many
V gene: TRBV7-9
D gene: TRBD2

CDR3 protein: CASSLSRVRSYEQYF
CDR3 DNA: TGTGCCAGCAGCTTGTCCAGGGTACGGTCCTACGAGCAGTACTTC
J gene: TRBJ2-7
clone size: many
V gene: TRBV5-5
D gene: -

CDR3 protein: CSATKTGLAAYNEQFF
CDR3 DNA: TGCAGTGCTACGAAAACGGGACTAGCAGCCTACAATGAGCAGTTCTTC
J gene: TRBJ2-1
clone size: many
V gene: TRBV20-1
D gene: TRBD2

CDR3 protein: CASSLAGAGANVLTF
CDR3 DNA: TGTGCCAGCAGCTTAGCGGGGGCTGGGGCCAACGTCCTGACTTTC
J gene: TRBJ2-6
clone size: many
V gene: TRBV7-9
D gene: -

CDR3 protein: CASSLNSGTTYEQYF
CDR3 DNA: TGTGCCAGCAGCTTAAATAGCGGGACGACCTACGAGCAGTACTTC
J gene: TRBJ2-7
clone size: many
V gene: TRBV7-9
D gene: TRBD2

CDR3 protein: CASSYSYDDQPQHF
CDR3 DNA: TGTGCCAGCAGTTACTCGTACGATGATCAGCCCCAGCATTTT
J gene: TRBJ1-5
clone size: many
V gene: TRBV6-5
D gene: -

CDR3 protein: CASSPAYEQYF
CDR3 DNA: TGTGCCAGCAGTCCAGCCTACGAGCAGTACTTC
J gene: TRBJ2-7
clone size: many
V gene: TRBV6-2/TRBV6-3
D gene: -

CDR3 protein: CSASSSGRAVEQFF
CDR3 DNA: TGCAGTGCTAGTTCTAGCGGGAGGGCCGTTGAGCAGTTCTTC
J gene: TRBJ2-1
clone size: many
V gene: TRBV20-1
D gene: TRBD2